This is a list of T cell receptor beta chains from one sample in a study of regulatory T cells in long-lasting Graves disease. TCRdb ran MiXCR on the multiplex PCR reads and lists one entry per CDR3 protein. Of 510,000 or so distinct CDR3 sequences in the sample, about 11% were seen once. Another study also made use of these data, one on T cells in Graves' hyperthyroidism and ophthalmopathy.

Source: peripheral blood mononuclear cells (PBMCs), taken at new diagnosis, from a patient treated with antithyroid drugs. These receptors came from a woman in her thirties with Graves disease. CDR3s leave out the opening cysteine and the closing phenylalanine or tryptophan. A D gene is named only where the DNA matches it firmly.

CDR3aa	len	v_gene	j_gene	d_gene
ATSRDTIRTGVGNTQY	16	TRBV15	TRBJ2-3	TRBD1
ASTTDRVPYEQY	12	TRBV2	TRBJ2-7	TRBD1
ASSVVQGTEAF	11	TRBV2	TRBJ1-1	NA
ASSPPNRGYTEAF	13	TRBV18	TRBJ1-1	TRBD1
ASSLEGGPGNEQF	13	TRBV7-3	TRBJ2-1	TRBD2
ARSDATQPQH	10	TRBV7-9	TRBJ1-5	NA
ASSLSLSSNEKLF	13	TRBV12-3/TRBV12-4	TRBJ1-4	NA
ASSVGGRYTDTQY	13	TRBV9	TRBJ2-3	NA
AISSGLAGGATDTQY	15	TRBV10-3	TRBJ2-3	TRBD2
AWSVTGANVLT	11	TRBV30	TRBJ2-6	NA
ASSQAGVAGFEQY	13	TRBV3-1	TRBJ2-7	TRBD2
ASSPRPFSGNTIY	13	TRBV7-9	TRBJ1-3	NA
ASSYAASGRASFYNEQF	17	TRBV6-5	TRBJ2-1	TRBD2
ASSVRPGEKLF	11	TRBV9	TRBJ1-4	NA
AWIGAGGAVTGELF	14	TRBV30	TRBJ2-2	TRBD1
ASSVARNTGELF	12	TRBV19	TRBJ2-2	NA
ASRGTSASSYNEQF	14	TRBV6-1	TRBJ2-1	TRBD2
ASSERRLADFNEQF	14	TRBV2	TRBJ2-1	TRBD2
ASSLGHTEQY	10	TRBV6-2/TRBV6-3	TRBJ2-7	NA
ASSSGREKLF	10	TRBV13	TRBJ1-4	NA
ASSPPAGLRTEAF	13	TRBV11-2	TRBJ1-1	NA
ASSPPNQDTQY	11	TRBV18	TRBJ2-3	NA
AWRRSRELYNEQF	13	TRBV30	TRBJ2-1	NA
ASSTGQEGETQY	12	TRBV6-2/TRBV6-3	TRBJ2-5	NA
AWSGGAGSSTEAF	13	TRBV30	TRBJ1-1	NA
ASRTQGYRSPLH	12	TRBV19	TRBJ1-6	NA
ASIRDRATDTQY	12	TRBV12-3/TRBV12-4	TRBJ2-3	TRBD1
ASSFNGGSVTGELF	14	TRBV19	TRBJ2-2	NA
ASSEAWRYT	9	TRBV2	TRBJ1-2	NA
ASSPPSGTGNNEQF	14	TRBV9	TRBJ2-1	NA
ASSPGLLKESTEAF	14	TRBV28	NA	NA
ASRVDTDTQY	10	TRBV6-1	TRBJ2-3	NA
ASRTGRFSGANVLT	14	TRBV19	TRBJ2-6	TRBD1
SARATGGRVYT	11	TRBV20-1	TRBJ1-2	TRBD1
ASSESGRAGDEQY	13	TRBV6-1	TRBJ2-7	TRBD2
ASSESGGNRYEQY	13	TRBV6-2/TRBV6-3	TRBJ2-7	TRBD2
ASTPGGIEAF	10	TRBV12-3/TRBV12-4	TRBJ1-1	NA
ASSAVPNSPLH	11	TRBV2	TRBJ1-6	NA